This T cell receptor (beta chain) appears in the sequencing data of a study of T cells in localized non-small cell lung cancer. Profiling relied on immunoSEQ multiplex PCR, and the TCRdb table lists in-frame clones only, not all of them. The data contain around 20,000 clones, approximately 82% of them singletons. The V and J ends lost 3 bases and 5 bases, in that order; junction bases with no gene match: 8. CDR3 length: 16 residues. Germline loops: CDR1 LGHNA, CDR2 YSLEER. By proportion, this clone is large. The sample in question was peripheral blood, obtained before any cancer treatment. This receptor was identified in a female donor aged 60 or older with stage I lung adenocarcinoma. The chain is built from TRBV4-3 and TRBJ1-5; TRBD1 aligns across 9 bases. The CDR3 DNA reads TGCGCCAGCAGCCAGGGTATCGACAGGGGGGATCAGCCCCAGCATTTT. Protein: CASSQGIDRGDQPQHF.